This T cell receptor beta chain was identified in a study of cytomegalovirus exposure and HLA in healthy donors. Trimming cost V 5 bases and J 6 bases; bases outside gene matches: 12. In germline, CDR1 is GTSNPN, CDR2 SVGIG (reference sequence). The CDR3 has 15 residues. This clone was counted only a few times. Its antigen is as yet unknown. Study-wide points: Some TCR beta chains (164 of them) were listed as cytomegalovirus-associated. A later analysis linked a missense DCLRE1C variant to TCR beta V- and J-gene trimming.

Use of 60 Vbeta and 13 Jbeta primers characterized the PCR. Only in-frame clones appear in the TCRdb table, and some are missing; sequencing was by immunoSEQ multiplex PCR. The data show about 230,000 clones, approximately 82% seen once. The TCR comes from a woman between 35 and 50 years old in good health and CMV-seronegative. The rearrangement links TRBV30 to TRBJ2-7; the match to TRBD2 covers 11 bases. The sequencing input was PBMCs. CDR3 coding DNA: TGTGCCTGGGGCCAGACGACTAGCGGGGTCGGCGAGCAGTACTTC. This gives the protein CAWGQTTSGVGEQYF.